The 22 T cell receptor beta chains below all came from one sample that was sequenced in a study of vaccination effects on CD4 cells after COVID-19. Their specific antigens are unknown. TCRdb's table, derived via immunoSEQ multiplex PCR, lists solely in-frame clones and lacks some. The profile shows tens of thousands of clones, 55% to 85% of them singletons. Viral peptide pools were used in the ViraFEST assay to expand antigen-specific CD4+ T cells, and sequencing came afterward. CD4+ T cells were isolated after less than 13 days of culture. Nucleocapsid antibodies were negative in the vaccine recipients, who had never had SARS-CoV-2 infection. Source: CD4+ T cells from PBMCs cultured with HCoV-OC43 spike peptides, taken before COVID-19 vaccination. Sample subset: HCoV-OC43 spike overlapping peptide pool stimulation. Receptor source: a human donor who received a COVID-19 vaccine.

The chain recombines TRBV23-1 with TRBJ1-2; D is perhaps TRBD1 (5 bases). TRBV23-1 is filed as an ORF, its function uncertain. This CDR3 is built from 15 residues. With 0 bases removed from V and 4 bases from J, the gap between germline ends came to 12 bases. In DNA, the CDR3 is TGCGCCAGCAGTCAATCGACGCCCAGGGTCTATGGCTACACCTTC. This codes for CASSQSTPRVYGYTF.

The chain joins TRBV27 to TRBJ1-1; TRBD1 matches 9 bases. V was clipped by 6 bases and J by 5 bases; unmatched bases: 7. The V gene's germline CDR1 is MNHEY and CDR2 SMNVEV (reference sequence). The CDR3 contains 14 residues. The CDR3 reads CASRRDRAFTEAFF. The CDR3 coding sequence is TGTGCCAGCAGACGGGACAGGGCCTTTACTGAAGCTTTCTTT.

Of note for this clone: The junction departs from the called germline gene at one end, perhaps through a read error. This chain uses TRBV7-7 with TRBJ2-1; perhaps TRBD2 as D (6 bases). The CDR3 has 16 residues. Germline values: CDR1 SSHAT, CDR2 FNYEAQ (reference sequence). The CDR3 protein is CASSPGRTITYNEQFF. As DNA, the CDR3 is TGTGCTAGCAGCCCCGGACGGACTATTACCTACAATGAGCAGTTCTTC.

The chain employs TRBV5-6 and TRBJ1-5, with D uncertain. V was shortened by 1 base and J by 3 bases, with 2 bases between the two germline ends. The germline V gene has CDR1 SGHDT and CDR2 YYEEEE. The CDR3 contains 12 residues. Here the CDR3 reads CASSLNNQPQHF. CDR3 nucleotides: TGTGCCAGCAGCTTGAACAATCAGCCCCAGCATTTT. Together with reference TRBV5-6 and TRBJ1-5, the CDR3 gives the full variable domain: DAGVTQSPTHLIKTRGQQVTLRCSPKSGHDTVSWYQQALGQGPQFIFQYYEEEERQRGNFPDRFSGHQFPNYSSELNVNALLLGDSALYLCASSLNNQPQHFGDGTRLSIL.

The chain combines TRBV18 with TRBJ1-3; maybe TRBD1 (6 bases). This CDR3 has 14 amino acids. Germline CDR1 reads KGHSH; CDR2 reads LQKENI. V was clipped by 2 bases and J by 4 bases, with 9 bases between them. CDR3 amino acids: CASSPAGEGNTIYF. Written as DNA, the CDR3 is TGTGCCAGCTCACCAGCAGGGGAAGGAAACACCATATATTTT.

CDR3 loop: CASKALFPTDTQYF. The CDR3 nucleotides read TGCGCCAGCAAGGCGCTTTTCCCCACAGATACGCAGTATTTT. This chain joins TRBV5-1 and TRBJ2-3; unclear D gene. Per germline, CDR1 SGHRS and CDR2 YFSETQ. The ends were cut back, 6 bases at V and 2 bases at J, with 13 bases in the middle. The CDR3 totals 14 residues.

The chain joins TRBV6-5 to TRBJ2-7; tentative D call: TRBD1 (6 bases). The ends were cut back, 2 bases at V and 1 base at J, with 15 bases in the middle. Germline assignment: CDR1 MNHEY and CDR2 SVGAGI. The CDR3 has 16 residues. CDR3 residues: CASSYGLTGGSYEQYF. In nucleotides, the CDR3 is TGTGCCAGCAGTTACGGTCTGACAGGTGGGTCCTACGAGCAGTACTTC.

This clone has ten or more counts. The gene calls are TRBV3-1 (or the pseudogene TRBV3-2) and TRBJ1-2; no definite D call. This CDR3 has 14 amino acids. Germline V gives CDR1 LGHDT, CDR2 YNNKEL (reference sequence). V was cut by 1 base and J by 4 bases, with 10 bases left in between. The DNA for the CDR3 is TGTGCCAGCAGCCAAGTGAAGGGAGGCTATGGCTACACCTTC. It yields the protein CASSQVKGGYGYTF.

The chain links TRBV5-8 to TRBJ2-3; D uncertain. Germline CDR1 reads SGHTS; CDR2 reads YDEGEE. The CDR3 covers 15 residues. V lost 7 bases and J lost 5, with 20 bases in between. CDR3: CASRESRSLKDTQYF. Written as DNA, the CDR3 is TGTGCCAGCCGCGAGTCCCGGTCCTTGAAAGATACGCAGTATTTT. The full variable domain, with the rest looked up from reference TRBV5-8 and TRBJ2-3, is EAGVTQSPTHLIKTRGQQATLRCSPISGHTSVYWYQQALGLGLQFLLWYDEGEERNRGNFPPRFSGRQFPNYSSELNVNALELEDSALYLCASRESRSLKDTQYFGPGTRLTVL.

The genes are TRBV10-3 and TRBJ2-7, with 12 positions matching TRBD2. CDR1 ENHRY and CDR2 SYGVKD come from the germline V gene. This CDR3 spans 19 amino acids. The ends lost 10 bases at V and 5 bases at J; junction bases unmatched: 24. The CDR3 reads CATMTGTGRPSGRADEQYF. The CDR3 region has the DNA TGTGCCACGATGACCGGGACAGGGAGACCTAGCGGGAGGGCAGACGAGCAGTACTTC.

The count of this clone is one. The chain carries TRBV20-1 and TRBJ1-1; 10 positions agree with TRBD1. V gave up 3 bases and J gave up 11 bases; unmatched junction bases: 3. The CDR3 spans 11 residues. Germline CDR1 reads DFQATT; CDR2 reads SNEGSKA (reference sequence). The CDR3 protein is CSARRDRGAFF. The CDR3, as DNA: TGCAGTGCTAGGCGGGACAGGGGTGCTTTCTTT.

Only a few counts were recorded for this clone. The chain recombines TRBV19 with TRBJ1-5; D is perhaps TRBD1 (5 bases). The germline V gene has CDR1 LNHDA and CDR2 SQIVND (reference sequence). The CDR3 loop spans 14 amino acids. V lost 5 bases and J 3 bases, leaving 11 bases between the germline ends. The CDR3 nucleotides read TGTGCCAGTAGTGGACGACAGTACAATCAGCCCCAGCATTTT. Its translation is CASSGRQYNQPQHF. Drawing the rest from reference TRBV19 and TRBJ1-5, the complete variable domain is DGGITQSPKYLFRKEGQNVTLSCEQNLNHDAMYWYRQDPGQGLRLIYYSQIVNDFQKGDIAEGYSVSREKKESFPLTVTSAQKNPTAFYLCASSGRQYNQPQHFGDGTRLSIL.

V gene TRBV5-8 combines with J gene TRBJ2-2; 7 bases fit TRBD2. This CDR3 is built from 14 residues. CDR1 is SGHTS and CDR2 is YDEGEE in the germline V gene. After removal of 2 bases from V and 6 bases from J, the junction contained 4 bases not matched to a gene. The CDR3 is CASSFLGGAGELFF. The CDR3 DNA follows: TGTGCCAGCAGCTTCCTTGGGGGGGCCGGGGAGCTGTTTTTT.

This clone was detected once. The gene calls are TRBV3-1 (or the pseudogene TRBV3-2) and TRBJ2-2; possible D gene TRBD2, 6 bases. The CDR3 has 15 amino acids. CDR1 is LGHDT and CDR2 is YNNKEL in the germline V gene (reference sequence). V lost 4 bases and J lost 0, with 9 bases in between. The CDR3 sequence is CASSRGLTNTGELFF. The CDR3 nucleotides are TGTGCCAGCAGCCGGGGACTCACGAACACCGGGGAGCTGTTTTTT.

V gene TRBV6-5 combines with J gene TRBJ1-2; D unclear. Trimming cost V 6 bases and J 6 bases, with 17 bases left between them. This CDR3 region has 14 residues. Germline CDR1 MNHEY, CDR2 SVGAGI. The CDR3 nucleotides are TGTGCCAGCAGCCTGGTACGGGCCGGCGATGGCTACACCTTC. Translating it yields CASSLVRAGDGYTF.

The rearrangement uses TRBV14 and TRBJ2-1; D possibly corresponds to TRBD1 (6 bases). There are 19 residues in the CDR3. CDR1 is SGHDN, CDR2 FVKESK, per germline. V lost 1 base to trimming and J lost 0 bases, with 19 bases between them. CDR3 region: CASSQVGQGLPSSYNEQFF. Here the CDR3 DNA reads TGTGCCAGCAGCCAAGTAGGCCAGGGGCTCCCGAGCTCCTACAATGAGCAGTTCTTC.

This clone was detected once. The V and J genes are TRBV11-2 and TRBJ1-1; D is possibly TRBD1 (5 bases). The germline V and J ends were trimmed by 5 bases and 5 bases, with 15 bases remaining between them. The CDR3 is made up of 14 amino acids. CDR1 is SGHAT and CDR2 is FQNNGV in the germline V gene. CDR3: CASSPGERGTEAFF. Here the CDR3 DNA reads TGTGCCAGCAGCCCGGGGGAGCGGGGGACTGAAGCTTTCTTT. The whole variable domain, remainder taken from reference TRBV11-2 and TRBJ1-1, is EAGVAQSPRYKIIEKRQSVAFWCNPISGHATLYWYQQILGQGPKLLIQFQNNGVVDDSQLPKDRFSAERLKGVDSTLKIQPAKLEDSAVYLCASSPGERGTEAFFGQGTRLTVV.

The chain carries TRBV18 and TRBJ2-2, with 10 bases aligning to TRBD2. The CDR3 extends over 16 amino acids. Germline V CDR1 and CDR2: KGHSH, LQKENI. The V segment lost 2 bases and the J segment 5 bases; nucleotides outside the gene matches: 5. CDR3 loop: CASSPLASGSTGELFF. The CDR3 DNA reads TGTGCCAGCTCACCATTGGCTAGCGGGAGTACCGGGGAGCTGTTTTTT.

The chain uses TRBV19 and TRBJ1-1; 8 bases match TRBD1. The V gene end was trimmed by 7 bases and the J gene end by 3 bases; junction bases not matched to a gene: 13. Germline loops: CDR1 LNHDA, CDR2 SQIVND (reference sequence). The CDR3 loop spans 16 amino acids. DNA for the CDR3: TGTGCCAGTACTCCCCCCCCAGGGGGCCGGGACACTGAAGCTTTCTTT. Its translation: CASTPPPGGRDTEAFF.

This chain uses TRBV29-1 with TRBJ2-3; no clear D. In germline, CDR1 is SQVTM, CDR2 ANQGSEA. CDR3 size: 12 residues. Trimming removed 5 bases from V and 3 bases from J, with 9 bases in between. CDR3 DNA sequence: TGCAGCGTTTTGGACGGGACAGATACGCAGTATTTT. Encoded protein: CSVLDGTDTQYF.

This chain connects TRBV6-6 to TRBJ2-5, with TRBD1 identical over 8 bases. This CDR3 has 15 residues. V shed 2 bases, J shed 5 bases, and the junction held 7 bases outside the gene matches. The germline gives CDR1 MNHNY, CDR2 SVGAGI (reference sequence). CDR3 residues: CASSYGQGIGETQYF. The CDR3 DNA follows: TGTGCCAGCAGTTACGGACAGGGAATAGGGGAGACCCAGTACTTC.

The rearrangement joins TRBV3-1 (or the pseudogene TRBV3-2) to TRBJ2-1; D gene ambiguous. V gave up 1 base and J gave up 5 bases, with 3 bases separating them. CDR3 length equals 12 residues. Germline V gene sequence: CDR1 LGHDT, CDR2 YNNKEL (reference sequence). CDR3 in DNA: TGTGCCAGCAGCCAAGGTCACAATGAGCAGTTCTTC. Protein product: CASSQGHNEQFF.